This T cell receptor beta chain comes out of a study of T cell responses to AZD1222 COVID-19 vaccine. Profiling relied on immunoSEQ multiplex PCR, and the TCRdb table lists in-frame clones only, not all of them. This repertoire shows under 95,000 clones, roughly 90% found once; its top ten account for about 2.2%. Trimming at V came to 3 bases and at J to 2 bases, leaving 16 bases not matched to a gene. The CDR3 has 19 residues. Germline-derived CDR1 and CDR2 are SGDLS and YYNGEE. Specimen: peripheral blood, collected on day 0 of AZD1222 vaccination. The chain is built from TRBV9 and TRBJ2-3; 9 bases are shared with TRBD2. This sequence was found in an adult in good health. The CDR3 loop reads CASSAEGIYSGGNTDTQYF. The CDR3 DNA is TGTGCCAGCAGCGCCGAGGGGATTTATAGCGGGGGCAACACAGATACGCAGTATTTT.